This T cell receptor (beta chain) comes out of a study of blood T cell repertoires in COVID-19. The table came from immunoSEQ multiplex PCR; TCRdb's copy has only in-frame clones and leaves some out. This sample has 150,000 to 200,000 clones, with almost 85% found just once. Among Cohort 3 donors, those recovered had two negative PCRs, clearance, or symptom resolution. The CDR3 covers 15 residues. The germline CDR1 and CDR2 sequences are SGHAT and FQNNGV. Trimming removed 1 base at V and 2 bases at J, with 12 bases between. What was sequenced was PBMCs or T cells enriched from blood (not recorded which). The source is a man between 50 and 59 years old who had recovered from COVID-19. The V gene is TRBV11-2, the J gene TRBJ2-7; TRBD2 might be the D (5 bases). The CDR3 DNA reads TGTGCCAGCAGCTTAGGAGGGATAACGGCCTACGAGCAGTACTTC. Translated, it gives CASSLGGITAYEQYF.